These 8 T cell receptor beta chains were sequenced from one sample in a study of T cell repertoires in cytomegalovirus infection (dated by TCRdb to about 2019). In light of the paper, this sample's treatment or condition label describes: in vitro stimulation with specific CMV peptide epitopes to enrich CMV-specific T cells. What these receptors recognize is not known. The sequencer listed for this sample is Illumina HiSeq 1500. Using fastp at Q25 and MiXCR, TCRdb reprocessed the public reads and kept productive beta chains. Each CDR3 protein gets just one entry, which takes the most common genes and DNA from the rows behind it. The sample table records about 830,000 distinct CDR3 sequences; 32% of these occur just once. The ten largest clones capture about an eighth of the sample. This specimen was cultured CD8+ T cells from PBMCs, taken from culture after CMV antigen stimulation. These receptor sequences come from a human donor in good health (CMV status not recorded). Some clones in this sample may be carry-over from other donors' samples.

A few counts support this clonotype. The chain uses TRBV7-2 and TRBJ2-1; perhaps TRBD2 as D (6 bases). Germline V lookup: CDR1 SGHTA, CDR2 FQGNSA. Trimming took off 5 bases at V and 0 bases at J, with 17 bases between the two ends. CDR3 length: 17 amino acids. Written as DNA, the CDR3 is TGTGCCAGCAGCCCAAATACCGGGACTTACTCCTACAATGAGCAGTTCTTC. It specifies CASSPNTGTYSYNEQFF.

In this sample, this clonotype turned up many times. The chain links TRBV7-2 to TRBJ1-2, with no clear D. Germline CDR1 is SGHTA and CDR2 is FQGNSA. This CDR3 is built from 15 residues. Trimming took off 5 bases at V and 8 bases at J, with 21 bases between the two ends. This CDR3 is CASSTLTPGVEGYTF. The DNA for the CDR3 is TGTGCCAGCAGCACCCTCACACCCGGCGTGGAGGGCTACACCTTC.

This clonotype occurred many times. The chain links TRBV20-1 to TRBJ1-4, with D maybe TRBD1 (5 bases). The CDR3 loop spans 17 amino acids. In germline, CDR1 is DFQATT, CDR2 SNEGSKA (reference sequence). CDR3 nucleotides: TGCAGGGGAATACAGGCGTGGGAAACAGCAACTAATGAAAAACTGTTTTTT. It codes for CRGIQAWETATNEKLFF.

This clonotype occurred a few times. This sequence joins TRBV27 and TRBJ1-2; TRBD1 might be the D (5 bases). Trimming took 5 bases from V and 2 from J, leaving 15 bases between them. The CDR3 sequence is 15 residues long. Germline CDR1 and CDR2: MNHEY and SMNVEV (reference sequence). The CDR3, as DNA: TGTGCCAGCAGTCCCCCCCTGGCAGGGAACTATGGCTACACCTTC. Amino acids: CASSPPLAGNYGYTF.

This clonotype was found once. The chain recombines TRBV6-1 with TRBJ1-2; D gene unclear. This CDR3 is built from 17 residues. CDR1 and CDR2 (germline): MNHNS, SASEGT. V gave up 7 bases and J gave up 0 bases, with 21 bases separating them. The CDR3 region is CASTLEGQALSNYGYTF. Written as DNA, the CDR3 is TGTGCCAGCACCCTGGAGGGTCAGGCCTTGTCTAACTATGGCTACACCTTC.

This clonotype occurred many times. The V call is TRBV7-2, the J call TRBJ2-2; 8 nucleotides match TRBD2. In germline, CDR1 is SGHTA, CDR2 FQGNSA. The ends lost 3 bases at V and 4 bases at J; junction bases unmatched: 7. CDR3 length: 16 amino acids. The CDR3 DNA sequence: TGTGCCAGCAGCTTCCTCGGGAGGGAGGTCACCGGGGAGCTGTTTTTT. Translation: CASSFLGREVTGELFF.

Many counts were recorded for this clonotype. The V call is TRBV5-6, the J call TRBJ2-1, with TRBD2 matching over 8 bases. The CDR3 has 14 residues. The germline V gene has CDR1 SGHDT and CDR2 YYEEEE. J lost 6 bases, V lost 4 bases, and 6 bases had no gene match. CDR3 region: CASSNPRGGNEQFF. Written as DNA, the CDR3 is TGTGCCAGCAGCAATCCCCGGGGGGGCAATGAGCAGTTCTTC.

V usage is TRBV12-3 or TRBV12-4 and J usage is TRBJ1-1; possibly TRBD1 for D (5 bases). The CDR3 spans 16 residues. Trimming removed 3 bases from V and 1 base from J, with 15 bases in between. The CDR3 reads CASSLRWGSANTEAFF. The CDR3 coding sequence is TGTGCCAGCAGTTTGCGGTGGGGCAGCGCGAACACTGAAGCTTTCTTT.